The rows below give T cell receptor beta chains drawn from one sample of a study of naive and memory T cell subsets. TCRdb processed the UMI-ligation and nested PCR reads anew with MiXCR; each CDR3 protein has one entry. The sample lists some 150,000 distinct CDR3 sequences, over 15% seen once, with roughly 0.13% in the top ten. The sequenced material came from naive CD4+ T cells from blood. These receptors all stem from a human donor in good health. Both conserved end residues are trimmed from each CDR3. The order of the fields is CDR3 protein, D gene, clone size, V gene. A D gene is named only where the DNA matches it firmly. Size tells how often a clone was seen (once, few, many) or the class of an expanded clone, and some rows leave it out.

CDR3 protein: ASSLAVAGEQADTQY
D gene: TRBD2
clone size: NA
V gene: TRBV28

CDR3 protein: ASSLPSLTSGRVNEQF
D gene: TRBD2
clone size: NA
V gene: TRBV12-3/TRBV12-4

CDR3 protein: ASSQRDRGSYT
D gene: TRBD1
clone size: NA
V gene: TRBV2

CDR3 protein: ASSSLGRGEQY
D gene: NA
clone size: few
V gene: TRBV3-1

CDR3 protein: ASSQARAEQF
D gene: NA
clone size: NA
V gene: TRBV3-1

CDR3 protein: ASSLLGQSFTQY
D gene: TRBD1
clone size: NA
V gene: TRBV7-9

CDR3 protein: ASSLAAMAERTQY
D gene: NA
clone size: few
V gene: TRBV7-2

CDR3 protein: ASSYASYEQY
D gene: NA
clone size: NA
V gene: TRBV19

CDR3 protein: SARVAGDNTGELF
D gene: TRBD2
clone size: few
V gene: TRBV20-1

CDR3 protein: ASSQDRQSTDTQY
D gene: NA
clone size: few
V gene: TRBV4-1

CDR3 protein: ASSDRERTEAF
D gene: TRBD1
clone size: few
V gene: TRBV7-8

CDR3 protein: AAPGTVTGELF
D gene: TRBD1
clone size: few
V gene: TRBV4-1

CDR3 protein: ASSNTQHQPQH
D gene: NA
clone size: few
V gene: TRBV12-3/TRBV12-4

CDR3 protein: AATGENGYT
D gene: TRBD1
clone size: few
V gene: TRBV10-3

CDR3 protein: AGSLNQETQY
D gene: NA
clone size: NA
V gene: TRBV11-2

CDR3 protein: ASSLGDGLYEQY
D gene: NA
clone size: NA
V gene: TRBV7-9

CDR3 protein: ASSYPDPSTDTQY
D gene: NA
clone size: few
V gene: TRBV6-6

CDR3 protein: ATRDLRAYEQY
D gene: NA
clone size: few
V gene: TRBV10-3

CDR3 protein: ASSVGQGSNSPLH
D gene: TRBD1
clone size: NA
V gene: TRBV9

CDR3 protein: ASSLQRETQY
D gene: NA
clone size: few
V gene: TRBV7-2

CDR3 protein: ATDRDRVNTGELF
D gene: TRBD1
clone size: NA
V gene: TRBV19

CDR3 protein: ASSLPTGHHGAF
D gene: NA
clone size: few
V gene: TRBV28

CDR3 protein: ASSERASGRSYNEQF
D gene: TRBD2
clone size: few
V gene: TRBV6-1

CDR3 protein: ASSLEVGTNTEAF
D gene: NA
clone size: NA
V gene: TRBV7-2

CDR3 protein: AWSGSYNEQF
D gene: NA
clone size: many
V gene: TRBV30

CDR3 protein: ASSYSPGALSYNEQF
D gene: NA
clone size: NA
V gene: TRBV6-5

CDR3 protein: SARKGPGPNTEAF
D gene: NA
clone size: NA
V gene: TRBV20-1

CDR3 protein: ASSFWTGTSYEQY
D gene: TRBD1
clone size: NA
V gene: TRBV27

CDR3 protein: ASSLDRGTQY
D gene: TRBD1
clone size: NA
V gene: TRBV7-2

CDR3 protein: AWSVGQQPDTQY
D gene: NA
clone size: few
V gene: TRBV30

CDR3 protein: ASSSGSVSVSAYEQY
D gene: TRBD2
clone size: few
V gene: TRBV19

CDR3 protein: ATSDRGTSGGYEQF
D gene: TRBD2
clone size: NA
V gene: TRBV24-1

CDR3 protein: ASSTLEQEETQY
D gene: NA
clone size: NA
V gene: TRBV19

CDR3 protein: SAGGRGKNTEAF
D gene: NA
clone size: few
V gene: TRBV20-1

CDR3 protein: ASSYDLACYNEQF
D gene: NA
clone size: NA
V gene: TRBV6-5

CDR3 protein: ASSGGQGTATEAF
D gene: TRBD1
clone size: NA
V gene: TRBV5-1

CDR3 protein: ASSLTSGIGTDTQY
D gene: TRBD2
clone size: few
V gene: TRBV28

CDR3 protein: ASSFPNSVSNYNEQF
D gene: NA
clone size: NA
V gene: TRBV7-9

CDR3 protein: ASSQVAGSYNEQF
D gene: NA
clone size: NA
V gene: TRBV14

CDR3 protein: SVVTSGAPYEQY
D gene: TRBD2
clone size: NA
V gene: TRBV29-1

CDR3 protein: ASSGIAAETQY
D gene: NA
clone size: few
V gene: TRBV11-3

CDR3 protein: SASGDSEQY
D gene: NA
clone size: NA
V gene: TRBV20-1

CDR3 protein: ASSLAAGGSNQPQH
D gene: TRBD1
clone size: NA
V gene: TRBV7-9

CDR3 protein: ASSFAGNQETQY
D gene: NA
clone size: few
V gene: TRBV12-3/TRBV12-4

CDR3 protein: ASKGETSGYNEQF
D gene: TRBD2
clone size: many
V gene: TRBV6-2/TRBV6-3

CDR3 protein: ASSRRDRHSTDTQY
D gene: TRBD1
clone size: few
V gene: TRBV5-6

CDR3 protein: ASSKLAGGYNEQF
D gene: TRBD2
clone size: few
V gene: TRBV6-5

CDR3 protein: ASSYSTGWVENEQF
D gene: TRBD1
clone size: few
V gene: TRBV6-5